These 20 T cell receptor beta chains were sequenced from one sample in a study of blood T cells in healthy people across ages. A second PCR of about 6 to 11 cycles used a sample-barcoded 5' primer and a J-beta primer mix. Using its own MiXCR run on the 5' RACE reads, TCRdb lists one record per CDR3 protein. Among about a million distinct CDR3 sequences listed, around 54% were seen once. The sample consisted of blood. Receptors were obtained from a woman aged 55-70 years in good health.

This clonotype occurred a few times. The chain links TRBV15 to TRBJ2-7, with D tentatively TRBD1 or TRBD2 (5 bases each). This CDR3 has 14 residues. V was shortened by 0 bases and J by 6 bases, with 12 bases between the two germline ends. Germline loops: CDR1 LNHNV, CDR2 YYDKDF (reference sequence). In nucleotides, the CDR3 is TGTGCCACCAGCAGAGACCGGGACGGCTCCGAGCAGTACTTC. It is translated as CATSRDRDGSEQYF.

The chain has TRBV27 and TRBJ1-5; TRBD1 agrees at 8 bases. The V and J ends lost 6 bases and 6 bases, in that order; junction bases with no gene match: 7. The CDR3 covers 14 residues. CDR1 and CDR2 (germline): MNHEY, SMNVEV (reference sequence). The DNA for the CDR3 is TGTGCCAGCAGCACGGACAGGGAGGGTCAGCCCCAGCATTTT. This translates into CASSTDREGQPQHF.

The V gene is TRBV5-1, the J gene TRBJ2-3, with 9 nucleotides matching TRBD1. Germline assignment: CDR1 SGHRS and CDR2 YFSETQ. V was pared by 4 bases and J by 6 bases, with 6 bases of the junction left unmatched. This CDR3 is built from 14 residues. CDR3 in DNA: TGCGCCAGCAGCCCAGGGACAGGGTTGGATACGCAGTATTTT. It specifies CASSPGTGLDTQYF.

The rearrangement links TRBV6-1 to TRBJ2-2, with a possible D match to TRBD1 (6 bases). The CDR3 consists of 16 residues. Germline lookup yields CDR1 MNHNS and CDR2 SASEGT. V lost 1 base, J lost 4 bases, and 13 bases lay in between. In nucleotides, the CDR3 is TGTGCCAGCAGTGAAGTTATCTTCAGGGGCACCGGGGAGCTGTTTTTT. Translated, it gives CASSEVIFRGTGELFF.

The chain carries TRBV18 and TRBJ1-6, with D perhaps TRBD1 (5 bases). The CDR3 covers 16 residues. Per germline, CDR1 KGHSH and CDR2 LQKENI. The V end lost 3 bases, the J end lost 2 bases, and 11 bases lay between the germline ends. In DNA, the CDR3 is TGTGCCAGCTCACCGGAACAGGATCCCTATAATTCACCCCTCCACTTT. Amino acids: CASSPEQDPYNSPLHF.

This clonotype has just a few counts. The chain uses TRBV28 and TRBJ1-2; TRBD1 matches at 8 bases. The CDR3 runs to 14 residues. After removal of 6 bases from V and 5 bases from J, the junction contained 8 bases not matched to a gene. Germline V gene sequence: CDR1 MDHEN, CDR2 SYDVKM. The DNA for the CDR3 is TGTGCCAGCAGAAGAGGACAGGGACGGTATGGCTACACCTTC. Translating it yields CASRRGQGRYGYTF.

This clonotype was detected a few times. The V gene is TRBV12-3 or TRBV12-4, the J gene TRBJ1-4; tentatively, D is TRBD1 (5 bases). Trimming removed 5 bases at V and 7 bases at J, with 17 bases between. The CDR3 sequence is 15 residues long. The CDR3 coding sequence is TGTGCCAGCAGTCCCCCGGGACTTGGTGGTGAAAAACTGTTTTTT. Translated: CASSPPGLGGEKLFF.

About this clonotype: One end of the junction fails to match germline, which may point to a read error. The chain employs TRBV10-3 and TRBJ1-2; D not resolved. CDR3 size: 14 residues. The V gene's germline CDR1 is ENHRY and CDR2 SYGVKD. CDR3 in DNA: TGTGTCATCAGTCTTAACTCTGGATTTAGTGGCTACACCTTC. Translation: CVISLNSGFSGYTF.

This clonotype was detected only a few times. The CDR3 region is CASSQGAGGLHEQYF. CDR3 nucleotide sequence: TGTGCCAGCAGCCAAGGGGCGGGAGGTCTCCACGAGCAGTACTTC. The chain joins TRBV4-2 to TRBJ2-5; 8 nucleotides align to TRBD2. The J call may be faulty, since TRBJ2-7 better matches the DNA end. Germline values: CDR1 LGHNA, CDR2 YNFKEQ. The CDR3 consists of 15 residues.

This clonotype came up a few times. V gene TRBV4-2 combines with J gene TRBJ2-3; TRBD1 matches at 7 bases. The V gene's germline CDR1 is LGHNA and CDR2 YNFKEQ. The CDR3 is 17 amino acids. V lost 3 bases, J lost 3 bases, and 12 bases stayed unmatched. This CDR3 reads CASSQTTGVGGTDTQYF. CDR3 in DNA: TGTGCCAGCAGCCAGACAACAGGGGTAGGAGGAACAGATACGCAGTATTTT.

V is TRBV20-1 and J is TRBJ2-3, with D perhaps matching TRBD2 (5 bases). Germline CDR1 DFQATT, CDR2 SNEGSKA (reference sequence). The CDR3 sequence is 14 residues long. The V end lost 6 bases, the J end lost 3 bases, and 16 bases lay between the germline ends. The CDR3 nucleotides read TGCAGTGCCGTAGGGCATCCGGGGACAGATACGCAGTATTTT. This sequence encodes CSAVGHPGTDTQYF.

The table lists this clonotype with a few counts. The V gene is TRBV6-2 or TRBV6-3, the J gene TRBJ2-5; perhaps TRBD1 as D (6 bases). The CDR3 consists of 14 residues. Germline CDR1 is MNHEY and CDR2 is SVGEGT. The V gene lost 6 bases and the J gene lost 1 base, with 12 bases spanning the gap. The CDR3 spells CASRGHLTQETQYF. The CDR3 DNA follows: TGTGCCAGCAGGGGACACTTAACCCAAGAGACCCAGTACTTC.

The J gene is TRBJ1-5, the V gene TRBV13; D remains unclear. This CDR3 region has 14 residues. CDR1 and CDR2 from the germline V gene are PRHDT and FYEKMQ (reference sequence). V lost 6 bases to trimming and J lost 0 bases, with 9 bases between them. CDR3 sequence (DNA): TGTGCCAGCAGTCGGTCAGATAGCAATCAGCCCCAGCATTTT. As protein: CASSRSDSNQPQHF.

DNA for the CDR3: TGTGCCAGTTGCTGGTCAAGAGTATTTATCACCGGGGAGCTGTTTTTT. Amino acid sequence: CASCWSRVFITGELFF. The J gene is TRBJ2-2, the V gene TRBV28, with D hard to call. Germline CDR1 reads MDHEN; CDR2 reads SYDVKM. The CDR3 is 16 amino acids. Deletions cut 9 bases from V and 4 bases from J, with 21 bases between.

This clonotype has only a few counts. The chain carries TRBV7-9 and TRBJ2-3; D is possibly TRBD2 (5 bases). The CDR3 sequence is 12 residues long. The germline V and J ends were trimmed by 3 bases and 5 bases, with 6 bases remaining between them. The V gene's germline CDR1 is SEHNR and CDR2 FQNEAQ (reference sequence). CDR3 coding DNA: TGTGCCAGCAGCTTCGGACTAGATACGCAGTATTTT. It translates to CASSFGLDTQYF.

The chain recombines TRBV24-1 with TRBJ2-3, with 8 bases fitting TRBD2. The CDR3 runs to 15 residues. Germline V lookup: CDR1 KGHDR, CDR2 SFDVKD. The V segment lost 5 bases and the J segment 3 bases; nucleotides outside the gene matches: 6. CDR3 sequence reads: CATSVAGGLTDTQYF. The CDR3 DNA sequence: TGTGCCACCAGTGTGGCGGGAGGTTTAACAGATACGCAGTATTTT.

The chain joins TRBV11-2 to TRBJ1-2; a possible D gene is TRBD1 (5 bases). The V and J ends lost 0 bases and 5 bases respectively, with 13 bases between them. Germline V gives CDR1 SGHAT, CDR2 FQNNGV. CDR3 length: 15 residues. The CDR3 reads CASSLDPPPGYGYTF. CDR3 nucleotide sequence: TGTGCCAGCAGCTTAGATCCTCCTCCAGGGTATGGCTACACCTTC.

The chain employs TRBV12-3 or TRBV12-4 and TRBJ1-1; D is uncertain. The CDR3 sequence is 13 residues long. The V end was cut by 6 bases, the J end by 7 bases, with 15 bases between. The CDR3 region is CASSQGDRLEAFF. In DNA, the CDR3 is TGTGCCAGCAGCCAAGGAGACCGCCTTGAAGCTTTCTTT.

The gene calls are TRBV7-9 and TRBJ2-3, with 7 nucleotides matching TRBD2. Per germline, CDR1 SEHNR and CDR2 FQNEAQ (reference sequence). This CDR3 contains 15 residues. After removal of 5 bases from V and 9 bases from J, the junction contained 14 bases not matched to a gene. CDR3 in amino acids: CASSPLSGSLGTQYF. The CDR3 bases are TGTGCCAGCAGCCCCCTTAGCGGGTCCCTAGGGACGCAGTATTTT.

Notes on this clonotype: An end of the junction differs from the germline gene, which may be a read error. V gene TRBV3-1 combines with J gene TRBJ2-1; D gene uncertain. The CDR3 loop spans 14 amino acids. Germline V gene sequence: CDR1 LGHDT, CDR2 YNNKEL (reference sequence). CDR3 sequence (DNA): TGTGCCTGCAGCCTCCCCAATGACTACAATGAGCAGTTCTTC. Amino acid sequence: CACSLPNDYNEQFF.